This TCR beta chain was sequenced for a study of beta chain features in type 1 diabetes. General observations from the study: Shortening that was moderate but significant affected the TCRB CDR3s of Type 1 diabetes patients in all four CD4+ subsets. Diminished insertions and augmented deletions at VDJ junctions characterized type 1 diabetes patients.

Markers CD45RO/CCR7/CD25/CD127/CD95/CD27 served to sort CD4+ naive, central memory, regulatory and stem cell-like memory cells. This clone was detected a few times. Its target is not known. Expressed TCRB transcripts were sequenced because the entire RNA isolate underwent reverse transcription. TCRdb keeps only in-frame clones here, not all; method: immunoSEQ multiplex PCR. The table records around 710,000 clones, under 15% of them present only once. Between the trimmed V and J ends, which lost 7 bases and 5 bases, there was a span of 17 bases. Germline CDR1 and CDR2: SNHLY and FYNNEI. CDR3 length: 14 residues.

The sequence was collected from a man younger than 40 with type 1 diabetes. Material: naive CD4+ T cells from blood. V gene TRBV2 combines with J gene TRBJ2-5; a possible D gene is TRBD1 (6 bases). CDR3 protein: CASKTGSVGETQYF. The CDR3 DNA sequence: TGTGCCAGCAAGACAGGCTCGGTGGGGGAGACCCAGTACTTC.